This paragraph reports one TCR beta chain. Germline loops: CDR1 MNHEY, CDR2 SMNVEV (reference sequence). V gave up 6 bases and J gave up 0 bases, with 12 bases separating them. The CDR3 has 15 amino acids. This entry comes from a study of blood T cell repertoires in COVID-19. Overall study: Specimens from acute and convalescent COVID-19 originated in the United States, Italy and Spain.

Per the authors' pipeline: Amplification from reference gene primers served as the basis for estimated nucleated cell counts. Data came from immunoSEQ multiplex PCR; TCRdb stores just in-frame clones and leaves some out. The V and J calls and clone size are taken from that table; D and trimming were inferred from the DNA. The table has more than 150,000 clones, around 79% seen once. The source of this sequence is a man in his sixties with active or convalescent COVID-19. The V and J genes are TRBV27 and TRBJ2-1; tentative D call: TRBD2 (5 bases). The sequencing input was peripheral blood. The CDR3 DNA reads TGTGCCAGCAGGTTAGGGCGGGTCTCCTACAATGAGCAGTTCTTC. Its translation is CASRLGRVSYNEQFF.